What follows are 22 T cell receptor beta chains derived from one specimen sequenced in a study of blood T cell repertoires in COVID-19. This table comes from immunoSEQ multiplex PCR, and its TCRdb copy is limited to in-frame clones, with some not included. This table holds around 100,000 clones, roughly 90% found once. The sample taken for sequencing was peripheral blood. The receptors stem from a woman between 45 and 65 years old with COVID-19, enrolled during active disease.

This chain joins TRBV5-4 and TRBJ1-2; TRBD1 aligns across 7 bases. Germline CDR1 and CDR2: SGHNT and YYREEE (reference sequence). The CDR3 extends over 15 amino acids. Trimming removed 0 bases from V and 6 bases from J; junction bases left unmatched: 8. DNA of the CDR3: TGTGCCAGCAGCTTGGTAGGGACAGTCTCTCATGGCTACACCTTC. Translated, it gives CASSLVGTVSHGYTF.

V gene TRBV7-3 combines with J gene TRBJ2-2, with TRBD2 identical over 8 bases. Looked up from germline, CDR1 is SGHTA and CDR2 is FQGTGA. The CDR3 totals 16 residues. V was pared by 0 bases and J by 1 base, with 1 base of the junction left unmatched. CDR3 nucleotides: TGTGCCAGCAGCTTAACCCTAGCGGGGAACACCGGGGAGCTGTTTTTT. This gives the protein CASSLTLAGNTGELFF.

The V call is TRBV6-2 or TRBV6-3, the J call TRBJ2-1, with 9 bases that match TRBD2. The CDR3 covers 15 residues. With V trimmed by 6 bases and J by 6 bases, 9 bases remained unmatched. Germline loops: CDR1 MNHEY, CDR2 SVGEGT. CDR3 sequence reads: CASRPPGLATNEQFF. As DNA, the CDR3 is TGTGCCAGCAGACCTCCGGGACTAGCTACCAATGAGCAGTTCTTC.

This sequence joins TRBV18 and TRBJ1-2; D may be TRBD1 (5 bases). CDR3 length equals 13 residues. Trimming stripped 0 bases from V and 6 bases from J, with 8 bases between. The germline gives CDR1 KGHSH, CDR2 LQKENI. The CDR3: CASSPPARDGYTF. The CDR3 DNA reads as TGTGCCAGCTCACCACCGGCCAGGGATGGCTACACCTTC.

Comments on this clone: An end of the junction does not agree with germline; a read error may underlie this. The rearrangement uses TRBV7-7 and TRBJ2-5, with D maybe TRBD1 (5 bases). The CDR3 is 15 amino acids. Per germline, CDR1 SSHAT and CDR2 FNYEAQ (reference sequence). The CDR3 region has the DNA TGTGCTAGCAGCTTAAACGCAGGGATCCAAGAGACCCAGTACTTC. It specifies CASSLNAGIQETQYF.

The chain recombines TRBV19 with TRBJ1-5; 8 nucleotides line up with TRBD1. Trimming cost V 4 bases and J 4 bases; bases outside gene matches: 3. The germline V gene encodes CDR1 LNHDA and CDR2 SQIVND (reference sequence). The CDR3 totals 14 residues. The CDR3 is CASSTGTGNQPQHF. The CDR3 DNA reads TGTGCCAGTAGTACTGGGACAGGAAATCAGCCCCAGCATTTT.

The chain recombines TRBV6-5 with TRBJ1-5; D is unresolved. V lost 9 bases and J lost 0, with 9 bases in between. CDR3 length equals 13 residues. Germline lookup yields CDR1 MNHEY and CDR2 SVGAGI. In DNA, the CDR3 is TGTGCCAGTAAGCGGGATAGCAATCAGCCCCAGCATTTT. Amino acids: CASKRDSNQPQHF.

The rearrangement uses TRBV4-2 and TRBJ2-3; D unclear. The CDR3 consists of 16 residues. Germline V gene lookup returns CDR1 LGHNA and CDR2 YNFKEQ. V was cut by 0 bases and J by 3 bases, with 13 bases left in between. In nucleotides, the CDR3 is TGTGCCAGCAGCCAAGATTACGCGGTTAGGACAGATACGCAGTATTTT. Amino acid sequence: CASSQDYAVRTDTQYF.

This clone appeared a single time. The V call is TRBV9, the J call TRBJ1-2, with D maybe TRBD1 (6 bases). There are 15 residues in the CDR3. Germline values: CDR1 SGDLS, CDR2 YYNGEE. V was shortened by 0 bases and J by 3 bases, with 12 bases between the two germline ends. The CDR3 here is CASSVVAGADYGYTF. CDR3 DNA sequence: TGTGCCAGCAGCGTAGTGGCAGGGGCCGACTATGGCTACACCTTC.

The V call is TRBV27, the J call TRBJ2-5; TRBD1 matches at 8 bases. V lost 5 bases to trimming and J lost 3 bases; unmatched junction nucleotides: 2. Germline-derived CDR1 and CDR2 are MNHEY and SMNVEV (reference sequence). The CDR3 sequence is 13 residues long. The CDR3 loop reads CASSRQGKETQYF. The CDR3 coding sequence is TGTGCCAGCAGTAGACAGGGGAAAGAGACCCAGTACTTC.

V gene TRBV6-5 combines with J gene TRBJ2-3; the match to TRBD2 covers 8 bases. CDR3 length: 13 amino acids. J lost 4 bases, V lost 6 bases, and 3 bases had no gene match. CDR1 MNHEY and CDR2 SVGAGI come from the germline V gene. CDR3: CASRGLGADTQYF. The CDR3 coding sequence is TGTGCCAGCAGGGGACTAGGTGCAGATACGCAGTATTTT.

J is TRBJ2-1 and V is TRBV4-1; TRBD1 is a possible D gene (5 bases). Germline V CDR1 and CDR2: MGHRA, YSYEKL. CDR3 length equals 12 residues. V gave up 4 bases and J gave up 8 bases, with 9 bases separating them. CDR3 sequence: CASSRLRDEQFF. CDR3 DNA sequence: TGCGCCAGCAGCCGCCTCAGGGATGAGCAGTTCTTC.

The V gene is TRBV18, the J gene TRBJ2-1; D gene uncertain. The V end lost 3 bases, the J end lost 3 bases, and 6 bases lay between the germline ends. The germline gives CDR1 KGHSH, CDR2 LQKENI. This CDR3 region has 13 residues. CDR3 residues: CASSPAIYNEQFF. The DNA of the CDR3 is TGTGCCAGCTCACCGGCAATCTACAATGAGCAGTTCTTC.

CDR3 coding DNA: TGTGCCAGCAGCCAGGGGGCTAATTCACCCCTCCACTTT. Its protein product is CASSQGANSPLHF. The chain has TRBV9 and TRBJ1-6; TRBD1 matches at 8 bases. The CDR3 loop spans 13 amino acids. Germline lookup yields CDR1 SGDLS and CDR2 YYNGEE. V lost 4 bases, J lost 6 bases, and 0 bases stayed unmatched. Complete variable domain (other parts from reference TRBV9 and TRBJ1-6): DSGVTQTPKHLITATGQRVTLRCSPRSGDLSVYWYQQSLDQGLQFLIQYYNGEERAKGNILERFSAQQFPDLHSELNLSSLELGDSALYFCASSQGANSPLHFGNGTRLTVT.

The chain joins TRBV4-2 to TRBJ2-1, with TRBD1 matching over 7 bases. This CDR3 is built from 16 residues. The V gene's germline CDR1 is LGHNA and CDR2 YNFKEQ. The junction had 9 bases not matched to a gene; V was cut back by 0 bases and J by 7 bases. This CDR3 reads CASSQEDRESLNEQFF. As DNA, the CDR3 is TGTGCCAGCAGCCAAGAAGACAGGGAATCGCTTAATGAGCAGTTCTTC.

For the CDR3, the DNA is TGTGCCAGCTCACCACCAAGGAGCTCTGGAAACACCATATATTTT. This encodes CASSPPRSSGNTIYF. The chain combines TRBV18 with TRBJ1-3; D uncertain. V lost 0 bases and J 0 bases, leaving 6 bases between the germline ends. Germline CDR1 and CDR2: KGHSH and LQKENI. The CDR3 has 15 residues.

The chain joins TRBV30 to TRBJ2-4; 10 bases fit TRBD2. V lost 2 bases, J lost 5 bases, and 3 bases stayed unmatched. CDR1 and CDR2 (germline): GTSNPN, SVGIG (reference sequence). The CDR3 is 14 residues long. CDR3 amino acids: CAWSPGLAENIQYF. The CDR3 coding sequence is TGTGCCTGGAGTCCCGGACTAGCGGAAAACATTCAGTACTTC.

This clone was picked up a small number of times. The J gene is TRBJ1-1, the V gene TRBV21-1; TRBD1 is taken as the D call from the table, unchecked against the DNA. TRBV21-1 is marked as a pseudogene. There are 14 residues in the CDR3. The CDR3, as DNA: TGTGCCAGCAGCAAGACAGATATGAACACTGAAGCTTTCTTT. Translated: CASSKTDMNTEAFF.

The rearrangement links TRBV4-1 to TRBJ1-2; tentatively, D is TRBD1 (6 bases). Germline CDR1 and CDR2: MGHRA and YSYEKL. Trimming stripped 4 bases from V and 4 bases from J, with 16 bases between. The CDR3 loop spans 15 amino acids. The CDR3 DNA reads TGCGCCAGCAGCCCTCAGGACAGCCTATTCTATGGCTACACCTTC. Translated: CASSPQDSLFYGYTF.

The chain combines TRBV7-9 with TRBJ1-2; D unresolved. V was trimmed by 3 bases and J by 1 base, leaving 6 bases between them. CDR1 and CDR2 from the germline V gene are SEHNR and FQNEAQ (reference sequence). This CDR3 has 13 amino acids. CDR3 nucleotides: TGTGCCAGCAGCTTCGGGGATAACTATGGCTACACCTTC. Its translation: CASSFGDNYGYTF. Drawing the rest from reference TRBV7-9 and TRBJ1-2, the complete variable domain is DTGVSQNPRHKITKRGQNVTFRCDPISEHNRLYWYRQTLGQGPEFLTYFQNEAQLEKSRLLSDRFSAERPKGSFSTLEIQRTEQGDSAMYLCASSFGDNYGYTFGSGTRLTVV.

This chain joins TRBV7-2 and TRBJ1-2, with a tentative D call TRBD1 (5 bases). V gave up 4 bases and J gave up 5 bases, with 8 bases separating them. The CDR3 consists of 12 residues. Looked up from germline, CDR1 is SGHTA and CDR2 is FQGNSA. CDR3 in DNA: TGTGCCAGCAGCTACGGACATTATGGCTACACCTTC. It codes for CASSYGHYGYTF.

The rearrangement joins TRBV27 to TRBJ2-1; 14 bases map to TRBD2. This CDR3 region has 16 residues. Germline-derived CDR1 and CDR2 are MNHEY and SMNVEV (reference sequence). Unmatched junction bases numbered 9, after V lost 8 bases and J lost 6 bases. CDR3 sequence: CASYGTSGGPINEQFF. CDR3 nucleotide sequence: TGTGCCAGCTACGGGACTAGCGGGGGACCAATCAATGAGCAGTTCTTC.